This is a list of T cell receptor beta chains from one sample in a study of blood T cells in healthy people across ages. MiXCR was run by TCRdb on the 5' RACE reads, yielding one entry per CDR3 protein. The table records over 600,000 distinct CDR3 sequences, over 40% of them present only once. Sequenced sample: blood. The receptors originated from a man older than 75 in good health. CDR3s include the opening cysteine and the closing phenylalanine or tryptophan. Fields, in order: CDR3 length, D gene, clone size, V gene, J gene, CDR3 protein, CDR3 DNA. The D gene is left open where the match is weak. Some rows have no size entry. The others give once, few or many, or a class for an expanded clone.

len: 16
d_gene: TRBD1
abundance: NA
v_gene: TRBV5-1
j_gene: TRBJ2-2
CDR3aa: CASSPQGGTGTGELFF
CDR3nt: TGCGCCAGCAGCCCCCAAGGCGGGACAGGCACCGGGGAGCTGTTTTTT

len: 18
d_gene: TRBD2
abundance: NA
v_gene: TRBV10-2
j_gene: TRBJ2-3
CDR3aa: CASSGSLAGGLLTDTQYF
CDR3nt: TGCGCCAGCAGTGGTTCCCTAGCGGGGGGGCTCTTAACAGATACGCAGTATTTT

len: 16
d_gene: NA
abundance: many
v_gene: TRBV7-2
j_gene: TRBJ1-2
CDR3aa: CASSLQPLGSLHGYTF
CDR3nt: TGTGCCAGCAGCTTACAGCCCCTAGGGAGCTTGCATGGCTACACCTTC

len: 15
d_gene: NA
abundance: NA
v_gene: TRBV5-1
j_gene: TRBJ2-5
CDR3aa: CASSLVAGQEETQYF
CDR3nt: TGCGCCAGCAGCTTGGTAGCGGGACAGGAAGAGACCCAGTACTTC

len: 12
d_gene: NA
abundance: few
v_gene: TRBV20-1
j_gene: TRBJ2-5
CDR3aa: CSARETLGTQYF
CDR3nt: TGCAGTGCTAGAGAAACCCTGGGGACCCAGTACTTC

len: 17
d_gene: TRBD1
abundance: few
v_gene: TRBV20-1
j_gene: TRBJ1-3
CDR3aa: CSAALDAGGRSGNTIYF
CDR3nt: TGCAGTGCCGCTCTAGATGCAGGGGGACGCTCTGGAAACACCATATATTTT

len: 14
d_gene: NA
abundance: NA
v_gene: TRBV5-1
j_gene: TRBJ1-4
CDR3aa: CASSPIATNEKLFF
CDR3nt: TGCGCCAGCAGTCCCATAGCAACTAATGAAAAACTGTTTTTT

len: 13
d_gene: NA
abundance: NA
v_gene: TRBV29-1
j_gene: TRBJ2-3
CDR3aa: CSVESGFADTQYF
CDR3nt: TGCAGCGTTGAATCGGGTTTTGCAGATACGCAGTATTTT

len: 14
d_gene: NA
abundance: NA
v_gene: TRBV30
j_gene: TRBJ1-2
CDR3aa: CAWSLDGRDYGYTF
CDR3nt: TGTGCCTGGAGTCTCGACGGGAGGGACTATGGCTACACCTTC

len: 14
d_gene: NA
abundance: NA
v_gene: TRBV2
j_gene: TRBJ2-7
CDR3aa: CASQTSLVPYEQYF
CDR3nt: TGTGCCAGCCAAACTAGTCTTGTCCCCTACGAGCAGTACTTC

len: 14
d_gene: NA
abundance: NA
v_gene: TRBV7-2
j_gene: TRBJ1-5
CDR3aa: CASSSGRRNQPQHF
CDR3nt: TGTGCCAGCAGCTCGGGTCGTCGCAATCAGCCCCAGCATTTT

len: 15
d_gene: TRBD1
abundance: NA
v_gene: TRBV23-1
j_gene: TRBJ2-7
CDR3aa: CASSQSRQGSYEQYF
CDR3nt: TGCGCCAGCAGTCAATCCCGACAGGGCTCCTACGAGCAGTACTTC

len: 12
d_gene: NA
abundance: NA
v_gene: TRBV6-5
j_gene: TRBJ2-5
CDR3aa: CASSYSPQTQYF
CDR3nt: TGTGCCAGCAGTTACTCTCCTCAGACCCAGTACTTC

len: 12
d_gene: NA
abundance: many
v_gene: TRBV5-1
j_gene: TRBJ2-7
CDR3aa: CASSSGVREQYF
CDR3nt: TGCGCCAGCAGCTCGGGGGTGAGGGAGCAGTACTTC

len: 17
d_gene: NA
abundance: NA
v_gene: TRBV2
j_gene: TRBJ2-6
CDR3aa: CASSEGKGRTGANVLTF
CDR3nt: TGTGCCAGCAGTGAAGGAAAAGGGAGGACTGGGGCCAACGTCCTGACTTTC

len: 14
d_gene: NA
abundance: NA
v_gene: TRBV4-2
j_gene: TRBJ2-7
CDR3aa: CASSPIGVSYEQYF
CDR3nt: TGTGCCAGCAGCCCCATAGGGGTCAGCTACGAGCAGTACTTC

len: 12
d_gene: TRBD1
abundance: many
v_gene: TRBV29-1
j_gene: TRBJ2-5
CDR3aa: CSVGQGQETQYF
CDR3nt: TGCAGCGTCGGACAGGGCCAAGAGACCCAGTACTTC

len: 14
d_gene: NA
abundance: NA
v_gene: TRBV30
j_gene: TRBJ2-3
CDR3aa: CAWEVAEGTDTQYF
CDR3nt: TGTGCCTGGGAAGTAGCGGAGGGCACAGATACGCAGTATTTT

len: 18
d_gene: NA
abundance: NA
v_gene: TRBV20-1
j_gene: TRBJ2-6
CDR3aa: CSARDRIRGASGTNVLTF
CDR3nt: TGCAGTGCTAGAGATCGCATCCGGGGAGCCTCTGGGACCAACGTCCTGACTTTC

len: 17
d_gene: NA
abundance: NA
v_gene: TRBV4-1
j_gene: TRBJ1-5
CDR3aa: CASSQDGGGVSNQPQHF
CDR3nt: TGCGCCAGCAGCCAAGATGGGGGGGGCGTAAGCAATCAGCCCCAGCATTTT

len: 16
d_gene: NA
abundance: NA
v_gene: TRBV6-5
j_gene: TRBJ1-1
CDR3aa: CASRSPGGPQNTEAFF
CDR3nt: TGTGCCAGCAGATCCCCGGGGGGCCCCCAGAACACTGAAGCTTTCTTT

len: 17
d_gene: NA
abundance: NA
v_gene: TRBV3-1
j_gene: TRBJ2-1
CDR3aa: CASRQDQGLRPYNEQFF
CDR3nt: TGTGCCAGCAGACAAGATCAAGGCTTAAGACCCTACAATGAGCAGTTCTTC

len: 14
d_gene: NA
abundance: NA
v_gene: TRBV4-3
j_gene: TRBJ1-2
CDR3aa: CASSQAGPGYGYTF
CDR3nt: TGCGCCAGCAGCCAAGCGGGGCCCGGCTATGGCTACACCTTC

len: 14
d_gene: TRBD1
abundance: many
v_gene: TRBV27
j_gene: TRBJ2-7
CDR3aa: CASRRQGALNEQYF
CDR3nt: TGTGCCAGCAGGCGGCAGGGGGCTCTAAACGAGCAGTACTTC

len: 16
d_gene: TRBD2
abundance: NA
v_gene: TRBV10-2
j_gene: TRBJ2-3
CDR3aa: CASSDPGTSGVDTQYF
CDR3nt: TGCGCCAGCAGTGACCCCGGGACTAGCGGGGTCGATACGCAGTATTTT

len: 14
d_gene: NA
abundance: NA
v_gene: TRBV4-3
j_gene: TRBJ2-1
CDR3aa: CASSPLGLSNEQFF
CDR3nt: TGCGCCAGCAGCCCTCTTGGGTTATCCAATGAGCAGTTCTTC

len: 13
d_gene: NA
abundance: NA
v_gene: TRBV20-1
j_gene: TRBJ1-3
CDR3aa: CSARRGVGNTIYF
CDR3nt: TGCAGTGCCCGGCGGGGAGTTGGAAACACCATATATTTT

len: 14
d_gene: NA
abundance: few
v_gene: TRBV6-6
j_gene: TRBJ2-5
CDR3aa: CASRDETVRETQYF
CDR3nt: TGTGCCAGCAGGGACGAAACGGTCAGGGAGACCCAGTACTTC

len: 14
d_gene: NA
abundance: NA
v_gene: TRBV4-2
j_gene: TRBJ2-7
CDR3aa: CASSHVSSSYEQYF
CDR3nt: TGTGCCAGCAGCCATGTCTCGAGCTCCTACGAGCAGTACTTC

len: 13
d_gene: NA
abundance: few
v_gene: TRBV7-2
j_gene: TRBJ2-7
CDR3aa: CASSLQKTYEQYF
CDR3nt: TGTGCCAGCAGCCTACAGAAAACCTACGAGCAGTACTTC

len: 14
d_gene: NA
abundance: NA
v_gene: TRBV20-1
j_gene: TRBJ1-4
CDR3aa: CSARERVTNEKLFF
CDR3nt: TGCAGTGCTAGAGAAAGGGTTACTAATGAAAAACTGTTTTTT

len: 16
d_gene: TRBD2
abundance: few
v_gene: TRBV7-2
j_gene: TRBJ2-3
CDR3aa: CVSSLAPSGRPDTQYF
CDR3nt: TGTGTCAGCAGCTTAGCCCCTAGCGGGAGACCAGATACGCAGTATTTT

len: 14
d_gene: NA
abundance: few
v_gene: TRBV25-1
j_gene: TRBJ1-1
CDR3aa: CASSEAGAGTEAFF
CDR3nt: TGTGCCAGCAGTGAAGCGGGCGCGGGGACTGAAGCTTTCTTT

len: 16
d_gene: TRBD1
abundance: NA
v_gene: TRBV12-3/TRBV12-4
j_gene: TRBJ2-7
CDR3aa: CASSQWDRVKFYEQYF
CDR3nt: TGTGCCAGCAGTCAGTGGGACAGGGTAAAGTTCTACGAGCAGTACTTC

len: 14
d_gene: NA
abundance: once
v_gene: TRBV14
j_gene: TRBJ1-4
CDR3aa: CASSQDPVYEKLFF
CDR3nt: TGTGCCAGCAGCCAAGATCCGGTTTATGAAAAACTGTTTTTT

len: 17
d_gene: TRBD1
abundance: NA
v_gene: TRBV7-9
j_gene: TRBJ2-5
CDR3aa: CASSLVGDRGPQETQYF
CDR3nt: TGTGCCAGCAGCTTAGTAGGGGACAGGGGCCCCCAAGAGACCCAGTACTTC

len: 14
d_gene: TRBD2
abundance: NA
v_gene: TRBV20-1
j_gene: TRBJ2-1
CDR3aa: CSARRLAETNEQFF
CDR3nt: TGCAGTGCTAGGAGGCTAGCGGAGACCAATGAGCAGTTCTTC